This TCR beta chain originates from a study of blood T cell repertoires in COVID-19. CDR1 is SGHTS, CDR2 YDEGEE, per germline. The CDR3 runs to 14 residues. V dropped 0 bases and J dropped 3; count of bases not matched to a gene: 3. The repertoire was sequenced with immunoSEQ multiplex PCR; TCRdb's copy has only in-frame clones and lacks some. Among 210,000 or so clones listed, around 78% were seen once. V and J are TRBV5-8 and TRBJ2-7; TRBD1 matches at 7 bases. This receptor was identified in an elderly woman with active or convalescent COVID-19. The sequencing input was peripheral blood. CDR3 DNA sequence: TGTGCCAGCAGCTTGGGACAGGGTATCTACGAGCAGTACTTC. Residues: CASSLGQGIYEQYF.